These T cell receptor beta chains were read from a single sample in a study of T cells in narcolepsy. Assay used: immunoSEQ multiplex PCR; TCRdb lists only in-frame clones, some missing. The sample shows under 30,000 clones, around 78% of them seen only once. The specimen was CD45RA- memory CD4+ T cells from PBMCs. Receptor source: a human donor with narcolepsy. Each CDR3 is given with its conserved first and last residue. Each record gives: D gene, V gene, J gene, clone size, CDR3 protein, CDR3 DNA. The D gene is left open where the match is weak. Expanded clones are given a class, and other clones once, few, many or no size at all.

D: TRBD1
V: TRBV5-1
J: TRBJ2-5
size: -
CDR3: CASSPDRETQYF
DNA: TGCGCCAGCAGCCCGGACAGGGAGACCCAGTACTTC

D: -
V: TRBV25-1
J: TRBJ1-1
size: -
CDR3: CAGVDQGTTRAFF
DNA: TGTGCCGGGGTAGATCAGGGGACTACGCGAGCTTTCTTT

D: TRBD1
V: TRBV7-9
J: TRBJ2-1
size: -
CDR3: CATTGDNEQFF
DNA: TGTGCCACCACAGGGGACAATGAGCAGTTCTTC

D: TRBD2
V: TRBV7-6
J: TRBJ2-1
size: -
CDR3: CASSSDRTSGVHEQFF
DNA: TGTGCCAGCAGCTCAGACAGGACTAGCGGGGTACATGAGCAGTTCTTC

D: TRBD1
V: TRBV18
J: TRBJ1-6
size: few
CDR3: CASSDGQGISPLHF
DNA: TGTGCCAGCTCGGACGGACAGGGGATTTCACCCCTCCACTTT

D: -
V: TRBV6-1
J: TRBJ1-1
size: -
CDR3: CASSSAGAKNTEAFF
DNA: TGTGCCAGCAGTTCCGCCGGGGCAAAGAACACTGAAGCTTTCTTT

D: -
V: TRBV5-8
J: TRBJ2-3
size: -
CDR3: CASSASGTSTDTQYF
DNA: TGTGCCAGCAGCGCCAGCGGTACTAGCACAGATACGCAGTATTTT

D: TRBD1
V: TRBV30
J: TRBJ1-3
size: -
CDR3: CAWVRVRGTGNTIYF
DNA: TGTGCCTGGGTGCGCGTCAGGGGGACTGGAAACACCATATATTTT

D: -
V: TRBV2
J: TRBJ2-7
size: -
CDR3: CASSELSSRGGGEQYF
DNA: TGTGCCAGCAGTGAATTGTCCTCCCGAGGAGGAGGGGAGCAGTACTTC

D: -
V: TRBV4-1
J: TRBJ1-4
size: few
CDR3: CASSQIWGANEKLFF
DNA: TGCGCCAGCAGCCAGATTTGGGGGGCGAATGAAAAACTGTTTTTT

D: TRBD2
V: TRBV7-8
J: TRBJ2-7
size: -
CDR3: CASSSSRAGVGEQYF
DNA: TGTGCCAGCAGCTCCAGTAGAGCGGGGGTCGGCGAGCAGTACTTC

D: TRBD1
V: TRBV11-2
J: TRBJ2-2
size: -
CDR3: CASSLAHGQARGELFF
DNA: TGTGCCAGCAGCTTAGCTCACGGACAGGCTCGGGGGGAGCTGTTTTTT

D: TRBD1
V: TRBV28
J: TRBJ1-2
size: few
CDR3: CASSLAGGWLPNYGYTF
DNA: TGTGCCAGCAGTTTAGCAGGGGGCTGGCTCCCTAACTATGGCTACACCTTC

D: TRBD1
V: TRBV18
J: TRBJ2-5
size: -
CDR3: CASSQNPGGAEETQYF
DNA: TGTGCCAGCTCACAAAATCCAGGGGGCGCGGAAGAGACCCAGTACTTC

D: -
V: TRBV11-2
J: TRBJ2-1
size: few
CDR3: CASSPFSSSQEQFF
DNA: TGTGCCAGCAGCCCCTTCTCTTCTAGTCAGGAGCAGTTCTTC

D: -
V: TRBV2
J: TRBJ1-2
size: -
CDR3: CASTRNVEGGYGYTF
DNA: TGTGCCAGCACCCGAAATGTAGAGGGGGGGTATGGCTACACCTTC

D: TRBD1
V: TRBV19
J: TRBJ2-5
size: -
CDR3: CASMGAGGTETQYF
DNA: TGTGCCAGTATGGGGGCAGGGGGTACTGAGACCCAGTACTTC

D: TRBD1
V: TRBV4-1
J: TRBJ1-4
size: -
CDR3: CASSQDRGQGAEKLFF
DNA: TGCGCCAGCAGCCAAGATCGGGGACAGGGGGCGGAAAAACTGTTTTTT

D: -
V: TRBV27
J: TRBJ2-7
size: -
CDR3: CASSSTGTETYEQYF
DNA: TGTGCCAGCAGTTCCACCGGGACGGAAACCTACGAGCAGTACTTC

D: -
V: TRBV4-1
J: TRBJ1-2
size: -
CDR3: CASSQEGTRGRGYTF
DNA: TGCGCCAGCAGCCAAGAAGGGACTCGGGGCAGAGGCTACACCTTC

D: -
V: TRBV19
J: TRBJ2-5
size: once
CDR3: CASSTRQSQETQYF
DNA: TGTGCCAGTAGTACTAGACAGTCACAAGAGACCCAGTACTTC

D: -
V: TRBV6-6
J: TRBJ1-1
size: once
CDR3: CASSADVGTEAFF
DNA: TGTGCCAGCAGTGCAGACGTTGGCACTGAAGCTTTCTTT

D: -
V: TRBV10-1
J: TRBJ1-2
size: -
CDR3: CASSEGQRPYGYTF
DNA: TGCGCCAGCAGTGAAGGACAGAGGCCCTATGGCTACACCTTC

D: -
V: TRBV5-1
J: TRBJ2-3
size: -
CDR3: CASSLGGSTDTQYF
DNA: TGCGCCAGCAGCTTGGGGGGGAGCACAGATACGCAGTATTTT

D: -
V: TRBV7-3
J: TRBJ2-5
size: few
CDR3: CASSLLGQETQYF
DNA: TGTGCCAGCAGCTTACTTGGTCAGGAGACCCAGTACTTC

D: -
V: TRBV5-4
J: TRBJ1-2
size: -
CDR3: CASSLSQVRNGYTF
DNA: TGTGCCAGCAGCCTCTCCCAGGTTAGAAATGGCTACACCTTC

D: -
V: TRBV5-4
J: TRBJ2-4
size: -
CDR3: CASSPAGGSTAKNIQYF
DNA: TGTGCCAGCAGCCCGGCCGGGGGCTCGACGGCCAAAAACATTCAGTACTTC

D: -
V: TRBV11-3
J: TRBJ1-1
size: -
CDR3: CASSYEQDQEAFF
DNA: TGTGCCAGCAGCTACGAACAGGACCAGGAAGCTTTCTTT

D: -
V: TRBV7-9
J: TRBJ2-7
size: -
CDR3: CASTNGGRYEQYF
DNA: TGTGCCAGCACCAACGGGGGCCGGTACGAGCAGTACTTC

D: -
V: TRBV19
J: TRBJ1-1
size: -
CDR3: CASRLRKGTAFF
DNA: TGTGCCAGTAGGCTCCGGAAGGGGACGGCTTTCTTT

D: -
V: TRBV23-1
J: TRBJ1-3
size: once
CDR3: CASTRAGNTIYF
DNA: TGCGCCAGCACCCGGGCCGGAAACACCATATATTTT

D: -
V: TRBV7-2
J: TRBJ2-7
size: -
CDR3: CASSRLPGSYEQYF
DNA: TGTGCCAGCAGCCGGCTCCCCGGGTCCTACGAGCAGTACTTC

D: -
V: TRBV6-4
J: TRBJ1-1
size: -
CDR3: CASSDSPGGHTEAFF
DNA: TGTGCCAGCAGTGACTCTCCAGGAGGACACACTGAAGCTTTCTTT

D: -
V: TRBV5-8
J: TRBJ2-7
size: -
CDR3: CASSLLGGGRNEQYF
DNA: TGTGCCAGCAGCTTGTTGGGGGGGGGCCGCAACGAGCAGTACTTC

D: TRBD1
V: TRBV2
J: TRBJ2-7
size: -
CDR3: CASRVTGVTYEQYF
DNA: TGTGCCAGCAGAGTTACAGGGGTTACCTACGAGCAGTACTTC

D: -
V: TRBV5-6
J: TRBJ2-5
size: -
CDR3: CASSFWGETQYF
DNA: TGTGCCAGCAGCTTTTGGGGTGAGACCCAGTACTTC

D: -
V: TRBV7-6
J: TRBJ1-3
size: -
CDR3: CASSGGDGNTIYF
DNA: TGTGCCAGCAGCGGGGGGGACGGAAACACCATATATTTT

D: -
V: TRBV11-3
J: TRBJ2-2
size: -
CDR3: CASSLIQITGELFF
DNA: TGTGCCAGCAGCTTGATCCAGATCACCGGGGAGCTGTTTTTT

D: -
V: TRBV11-2
J: TRBJ1-2
size: -
CDR3: CASSLDRWTSNYGYTF
DNA: TGTGCCAGCAGCTTAGATCGGTGGACTTCTAACTATGGCTACACCTTC

D: -
V: TRBV5-1
J: TRBJ1-1
size: -
CDR3: CASSLPQEAADPNTEAFF
DNA: TGCGCCAGCAGCTTGCCCCAGGAAGCAGCCGACCCGAACACTGAAGCTTTCTTT

D: -
V: TRBV19
J: TRBJ1-2
size: -
CDR3: CASSIRGNYGYTF
DNA: TGTGCCAGTAGTATTAGGGGTAACTATGGCTACACCTTC

D: TRBD2
V: TRBV19
J: TRBJ2-7
size: -
CDR3: CASSIASRGTSLSYEQYF
DNA: TGTGCCAGTAGTATAGCCTCCCGCGGGACTAGCCTATCCTACGAGCAGTACTTC

D: -
V: TRBV7-8
J: TRBJ2-5
size: -
CDR3: CASSLGARIETQYF
DNA: TGTGCCAGCAGCTTAGGGGCTAGAATAGAGACCCAGTACTTC

D: -
V: TRBV19
J: TRBJ2-7
size: once
CDR3: CASRNRVGAYEQYF
DNA: TGTGCCAGCCGAAATCGGGTAGGCGCCTACGAGCAGTACTTC

D: TRBD1
V: TRBV4-1
J: TRBJ1-2
size: -
CDR3: CASSQALGQGAPSNYGYTF
DNA: TGCGCCAGCAGCCAAGCTTTGGGACAGGGGGCCCCGTCTAACTATGGCTACACCTTC

D: -
V: TRBV2
J: TRBJ2-7
size: once
CDR3: CASSVQSYEQYF
DNA: TGTGCCAGCAGTGTACAGAGCTACGAGCAGTACTTC

D: -
V: TRBV5-1
J: TRBJ2-3
size: -
CDR3: CASSSELRGMDTQYF
DNA: TGCGCCAGCAGCTCCGAACTTCGTGGGATGGATACGCAGTATTTT

D: TRBD2
V: TRBV7-9
J: TRBJ2-1
size: -
CDR3: CASNPSDVGGATEQFF
DNA: TGTGCCAGCAACCCGTCGGATGTCGGGGGGGCCACTGAGCAGTTCTTC

D: -
V: TRBV5-1
J: TRBJ2-6
size: -
CDR3: CASSLERSGANVLTF
DNA: TGCGCCAGCAGCTTGGAGCGCAGCGGGGCCAACGTCCTGACTTTC

D: -
V: TRBV5-1
J: TRBJ1-5
size: -
CDR3: CASSFGSNQPQHF
DNA: TGCGCCAGCAGCTTTGGGAGCAATCAGCCCCAGCATTTT

D: -
V: TRBV18
J: TRBJ1-4
size: -
CDR3: CASSPDRTHEKLFF
DNA: TGTGCCAGCTCACCTGACCGGACCCATGAAAAACTGTTTTTT

D: -
V: TRBV6-1
J: TRBJ2-7
size: once
CDR3: CASSEVLGTGNYEQYF
DNA: TGTGCCAGCAGTGAAGTTTTAGGAACAGGTAACTACGAGCAGTACTTC

D: -
V: TRBV6-1
J: TRBJ2-5
size: -
CDR3: CASSVGRTQETQYF
DNA: TGTGCCAGCAGCGTCGGACGGACCCAAGAGACCCAGTACTTC

D: -
V: TRBV7-3
J: TRBJ2-2
size: -
CDR3: CASSLQGTNTGELFF
DNA: TGTGCCAGCAGCTTACAGGGCACGAACACCGGGGAGCTGTTTTTT

D: TRBD2
V: TRBV4-2
J: TRBJ2-1
size: once
CDR3: CASSQRTSGAYNEQFF
DNA: TGTGCCAGCAGCCAACGGACTAGCGGGGCATACAATGAGCAGTTCTTC

D: -
V: TRBV5-1
J: TRBJ1-2
size: -
CDR3: CASSLDLAGYGYTF
DNA: TGCGCCAGCAGCTTGGATTTAGCAGGGTATGGCTACACCTTC

D: -
V: TRBV7-7
J: TRBJ2-3
size: -
CDR3: CASSLEQGGAHTQYF
DNA: TGTGCCAGCAGCTTAGAACAGGGGGGGGCCCATACGCAGTATTTT

D: TRBD1
V: TRBV6-6
J: TRBJ2-4
size: -
CDR3: CASTDRDKNIQYF
DNA: TGTGCCAGCACCGACAGGGACAAAAACATTCAGTACTTC